These 28 T cell receptor beta chains came from one sample sequenced in a study of cytomegalovirus exposure and HLA in healthy donors. The data were produced by immunoSEQ multiplex PCR, yet TCRdb's version contains in-frame clones alone and is incomplete. The data show about 330,000 clones, 87% seen once. The sample was PBMCs. The receptors come from a woman in her twenties or thirties in good health and CMV-seropositive.

The chain couples TRBV7-6 to TRBJ2-7; 7 nucleotides align to TRBD2. The CDR3 runs to 15 residues. Germline lookup yields CDR1 SGHVS and CDR2 FNYEAQ. V shed 1 base, J shed 1 base, and the junction held 4 bases outside the gene matches. CDR3 residues: CASSLGGSPSYEQYF. The CDR3 DNA reads TGTGCCAGCAGCTTAGGCGGGAGCCCGTCCTACGAGCAGTACTTC.

The chain uses TRBV6-5 and TRBJ2-5; 8 nucleotides line up with TRBD2. Germline V gives CDR1 MNHEY, CDR2 SVGAGI. CDR3 length: 15 amino acids. V shed 6 bases, J shed 3 bases, and the junction held 9 bases outside the gene matches. The CDR3 sequence: CASRTTGGREETQYF. CDR3 in DNA: TGTGCCAGCAGAACCACGGGGGGGCGGGAAGAGACCCAGTACTTC.

The chain carries TRBV27 and TRBJ2-7; 9 nucleotides line up with TRBD1. CDR3 length: 15 residues. The germline gives CDR1 MNHEY, CDR2 SMNVEV (reference sequence). V lost 4 bases to trimming and J lost 3 bases; unmatched junction nucleotides: 7. The CDR3 bases are TGTGCCAGCAGTTGGGGGACAGGGTCAATCTACGAGCAGTACTTC. It yields the protein CASSWGTGSIYEQYF.

V usage is TRBV18 and J usage is TRBJ1-4; 7 bases align to TRBD1. V trimming: 0 bases; J trimming: 3 bases; junction bases outside the gene matches: 7. The CDR3 is 17 residues long. Germline V lookup: CDR1 KGHSH, CDR2 LQKENI. The CDR3 here is CASSPPDRVGANEKLFF. The DNA of the CDR3 is TGTGCCAGCTCACCACCAGACAGGGTGGGAGCTAATGAAAAACTGTTTTTT.

This chain uses TRBV25-1 with TRBJ2-5; the D gene is possibly TRBD1 (6 bases). The germline V and J ends were trimmed by 5 bases and 0 bases, with 13 bases remaining between them. Germline CDR1 reads MGHDK; CDR2 reads SYGVNS. The CDR3 is made up of 15 amino acids. CDR3 sequence (DNA): TGTGCCAGCAGTAACGTACAGGGTTACCAAGAGACCCAGTACTTC. Protein sequence: CASSNVQGYQETQYF.

This clone was detected once. The chain employs TRBV5-4 and TRBJ1-2; 7 nucleotides align to TRBD1. Germline loops: CDR1 SGHNT, CDR2 YYREEE (reference sequence). The CDR3 has 15 amino acids. With 2 bases clipped from V and 1 base from J, the junction kept 5 bases outside the gene matches. CDR3 residues: CASSLGQAVNYGYTF. The CDR3 nucleotides are TGTGCCAGCAGCTTAGGACAGGCTGTTAACTATGGCTACACCTTC.

This clone has a single count. The chain recombines TRBV7-6 with TRBJ2-2; 8 bases are shared with TRBD2. Trimming cost V 7 bases and J 1 base; bases outside gene matches: 17. Germline V lookup: CDR1 SGHVS, CDR2 FNYEAQ. This CDR3 spans 19 amino acids. CDR3 nucleotide sequence: TGTGCCAGCACTGTAATAGGGGGTAGCGGGACACTGAACACCGGGGAGCTGTTTTTT. This sequence encodes CASTVIGGSGTLNTGELFF.

J is TRBJ2-7 and V is TRBV27; possibly TRBD2 for D (7 bases). This CDR3 spans 13 amino acids. Germline assignment: CDR1 MNHEY and CDR2 SMNVEV (reference sequence). Trimming stripped 6 bases from V and 4 bases from J, with 13 bases between. The CDR3 coding sequence is TGTGCCAGCAGATTCGGGGGGCTGTACGAGCAGTACTTC. Protein sequence: CASRFGGLYEQYF.

This chain links TRBV27 with TRBJ1-5; TRBD1 might be the D (6 bases). V shed 0 bases and J shed 3 bases, with 15 bases lying between them. The CDR3 sequence is 17 residues long. CDR1 is MNHEY, CDR2 SMNVEV, per germline (reference sequence). For the CDR3, the DNA is TGTGCCAGCAGTTTATCGGCAGGGGCTAGGATCAATCAGCCCCAGCATTTT. Its protein product is CASSLSAGARINQPQHF.

The V call is TRBV10-3, the J call TRBJ2-7; D is undetermined. Germline V gene data show CDR1 as ENHRY and CDR2 as SYGVKD. The CDR3 is 11 residues long. Trimming removed 5 bases at V and 5 bases at J, with 7 bases between. CDR3 coding DNA: TGTGCCATCAGTAACGAGAACGAGCAGTACTTC. This encodes CAISNENEQYF.

In this sample, this clone turned up once. The V call is TRBV28, the J call TRBJ1-1; 10 nucleotides line up with TRBD1. Looked up from germline, CDR1 is MDHEN and CDR2 is SYDVKM. There are 13 residues in the CDR3. After removal of 10 bases from V and 4 bases from J, the junction contained 6 bases not matched to a gene. The CDR3 sequence: CATSGTGVTEAFF. In nucleotides, the CDR3 is TGTGCCACCTCCGGGACAGGGGTCACTGAAGCTTTCTTT.

V gene TRBV5-8 combines with J gene TRBJ1-1, with D maybe TRBD1 (6 bases). Trimming pared 0 bases from V and 1 base from J, leaving 16 bases between. The CDR3 covers 17 residues. The germline gives CDR1 SGHTS, CDR2 YDEGEE. The CDR3 DNA sequence: TGTGCCAGCAGCTTGGGGGGGGGCTACCGATGGAACACTGAAGCTTTCTTT. Translation: CASSLGGGYRWNTEAFF.

The CDR3 here is CASTLGRIEAFF. The DNA of the CDR3 is TGTGCCAGCACCCTAGGACGGATTGAAGCTTTCTTT. The chain uses TRBV28 and TRBJ1-1, with unresolved D. This CDR3 has 12 residues. Trimming stripped 7 bases from V and 7 bases from J, with 13 bases between. Germline-derived CDR1 and CDR2 are MDHEN and SYDVKM.

The V and J genes are TRBV28 and TRBJ1-2; weak D call: TRBD1 (6 bases). This CDR3 has 18 amino acids. Trimming removed 5 bases at V and 2 bases at J, with 24 bases between. Per the germline V gene, CDR1 is MDHEN and CDR2 is SYDVKM. The DNA for the CDR3 is TGTGCCAGCAGTGCCCTGGGGGCAGTTCCGCTGGAGAACTATGGCTACACCTTC. Translated, it gives CASSALGAVPLENYGYTF.

The chain combines TRBV4-2 with TRBJ1-5; D is undetermined. This CDR3 has 15 amino acids. V lost 0 bases, J lost 0 bases, and 6 bases lay in between. Germline V lookup: CDR1 LGHNA, CDR2 YNFKEQ. For the CDR3, the DNA is TGTGCCAGCAGCCAAGAAAGATTTAGCAATCAGCCCCAGCATTTT. This translates into CASSQERFSNQPQHF.

V gene TRBV28 combines with J gene TRBJ2-7, with 7 bases lining up with TRBD2. Per germline, CDR1 MDHEN and CDR2 SYDVKM. With 7 bases clipped from V and 3 bases from J, the junction kept 9 bases outside the gene matches. There are 14 residues in the CDR3. The CDR3 here is CASTPASGYYEQYF. In DNA, the CDR3 is TGTGCCAGCACCCCAGCTAGCGGCTACTACGAGCAGTACTTC.

With regard to this clone: Other DNA sequences in the sample encode the same CDR3. The V and J genes are TRBV20-1 and TRBJ2-5; D ambiguous. CDR3 length: 11 amino acids. V gave up 1 base and J gave up 1 base, with 1 base separating them. CDR1 is DFQATT, CDR2 SNEGSKA, per germline (reference sequence). Here the CDR3 DNA reads TGCAGTGCTAGAGGCCAAGAGACCCAGTACTTC. It is translated as CSARGQETQYF.

This rearrangement joins TRBV30 to TRBJ1-1; D not certain. V dropped 1 base and J dropped 3 bases, with 9 bases sitting between them. The CDR3 has 13 residues. The V gene's germline CDR1 is GTSNPN and CDR2 SVGIG (reference sequence). CDR3 nucleotide sequence: TGTGCCTGGAGTGCCGGGGATTACACTGAAGCTTTCTTT. Encoded protein: CAWSAGDYTEAFF. The full variable domain, rest sourced from reference TRBV30 and TRBJ1-1, is SQTIHQWPATLVQPVGSPLSLECTVEGTSNPNLYWYRQAAGRGLQLLFYSVGIGQISSEVPQNLSASRPQDRQFILSSKKLLLSDSGFYLCAWSAGDYTEAFFGQGTRLTVV.

The chain has TRBV7-9 and TRBJ2-7, with D maybe TRBD1 (6 bases). Deletions cut 5 bases from V and 2 bases from J, with 13 bases between. CDR3 length equals 14 residues. In germline, CDR1 is SEHNR, CDR2 FQNEAQ (reference sequence). CDR3 amino acids: CASSPRDIPYEQYF. In DNA, the CDR3 is TGTGCCAGCAGCCCCCGGGACATACCCTACGAGCAGTACTTC.

The CDR3 region is CAWSGGDLNTGELFF. The CDR3 nucleotides read TGTGCCTGGAGTGGGGGCGACCTTAACACCGGGGAGCTGTTTTTT. This chain joins TRBV30 and TRBJ2-2; D perhaps matches TRBD1 (5 bases). The CDR3 is made up of 15 amino acids. Germline-derived CDR1 and CDR2 are GTSNPN and SVGIG (reference sequence). V was trimmed by 1 base and J by 2 bases, leaving 11 bases between them.

V gene TRBV6-6 combines with J gene TRBJ2-6; no clear D gene. Germline V gene sequence: CDR1 MNHNY, CDR2 SVGAGI (reference sequence). The ends were cut back, 0 bases at V and 0 bases at J, with 3 bases in the middle. This CDR3 is 15 amino acids long. The CDR3 is CASSYSRSGANVLTF. In DNA form, the CDR3 reads TGTGCCAGCAGTTACTCCCGCTCTGGGGCCAACGTCCTGACTTTC.

The V gene is TRBV7-2, the J gene TRBJ2-5; 10 nucleotides align to TRBD2. J gave up 2 bases and V 3 bases, and 3 bases lay outside the gene matches. The CDR3 loop spans 15 amino acids. Per germline, CDR1 SGHTA and CDR2 FQGNSA. CDR3 residues: CASSFGTSAQETQYF. CDR3 in DNA: TGTGCCAGCAGCTTCGGGACTAGCGCACAAGAGACCCAGTACTTC.

The chain couples TRBV9 to TRBJ2-7, with D possibly TRBD1 on 6 matching bases. There are 15 residues in the CDR3. With 0 bases removed from V and 0 bases from J, the gap between germline ends came to 10 bases. Germline assignment: CDR1 SGDLS and CDR2 YYNGEE. The CDR3 loop reads CASSVDRAFSYEQYF. The CDR3, as DNA: TGTGCCAGCAGCGTAGACAGGGCGTTCTCCTACGAGCAGTACTTC.

This chain connects TRBV4-2 to TRBJ2-7, with TRBD2 matching 12 bases. The CDR3 covers 17 residues. V shed 2 bases and J 3 bases; nucleotides not matched to a gene: 8. Germline CDR1 is LGHNA and CDR2 is YNFKEQ. Here the CDR3 reads CASSQSLAGGGYYEQYF. The CDR3 bases are TGTGCCAGCAGCCAATCCCTAGCGGGAGGGGGATACTACGAGCAGTACTTC.

The CDR3, as DNA: TGTGCCAGCAGCAAACAGGGTTCTGGAAACACCATATATTTT. As protein: CASSKQGSGNTIYF. V gene TRBV6-5 combines with J gene TRBJ1-3, with D perhaps TRBD1 (6 bases). V was clipped by 6 bases and J by 1 base, with 10 bases between them. The CDR3 extends over 14 amino acids. Germline V gene lookup returns CDR1 MNHEY and CDR2 SVGAGI.

The V gene is TRBV27, the J gene TRBJ2-1, with TRBD1 identical over 7 bases. This CDR3 is 15 amino acids long. CDR1 is MNHEY and CDR2 is SMNVEV in the germline V gene (reference sequence). The trim removed 3 bases at V and 1 base at J, leaving 3 bases unmatched. CDR3: CASSLDRLSYNEQFF. CDR3 in DNA: TGTGCCAGCAGTTTGGACAGGCTTTCCTACAATGAGCAGTTCTTC.

This chain uses TRBV6-4 with TRBJ1-1; 11 bases are a match to TRBD1. Germline lookup yields CDR1 MRHNA and CDR2 SNTAGT. This CDR3 is 14 amino acids long. The V segment lost 2 bases and the J segment 4 bases; nucleotides outside the gene matches: 0. In nucleotides, the CDR3 is TGTGCCAGCAGTGACGGGACAGGGGGCACTGAAGCTTTCTTT. This codes for CASSDGTGGTEAFF.

V gene TRBV5-4 combines with J gene TRBJ1-1; a weak D match, TRBD1 (6 bases). Between the trimmed V and J ends, which lost 4 bases and 6 bases, there was a span of 10 bases. The CDR3 runs to 12 residues. CDR1 is SGHNT and CDR2 is YYREEE in the germline V gene (reference sequence). CDR3 nucleotide sequence: TGTGCCAGCAGCCCCGGGACATCTGAAGCTTTCTTT. Translation: CASSPGTSEAFF. The whole variable domain, filled in from reference TRBV5-4 and TRBJ1-1, reads ETGVTQSPTHLIKTRGQQVTLRCSSQSGHNTVSWYQQALGQGPQFIFQYYREEENGRGNFPPRFSGLQFPNYSSELNVNALELDDSALYLCASSPGTSEAFFGQGTRLTVV.